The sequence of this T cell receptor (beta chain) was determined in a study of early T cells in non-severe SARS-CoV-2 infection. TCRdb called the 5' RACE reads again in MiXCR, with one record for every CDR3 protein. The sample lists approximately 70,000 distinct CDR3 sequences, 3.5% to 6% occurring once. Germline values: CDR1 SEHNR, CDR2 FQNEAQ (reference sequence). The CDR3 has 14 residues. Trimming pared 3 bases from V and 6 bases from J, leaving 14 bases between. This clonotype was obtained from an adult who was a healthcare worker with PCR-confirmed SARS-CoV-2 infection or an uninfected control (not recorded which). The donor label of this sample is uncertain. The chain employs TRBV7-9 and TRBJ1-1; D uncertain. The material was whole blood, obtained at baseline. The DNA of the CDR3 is TGTGCCAGCAGCTTTGACGACCTCAACGCTGAAGCTTTCTTT. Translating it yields CASSFDDLNAEAFF. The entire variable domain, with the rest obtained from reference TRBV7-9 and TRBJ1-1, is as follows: DTGVSQNPRHKITKRGQNVTFRCDPISEHNRLYWYRQTLGQGPEFLTYFQNEAQLEKSRLLSDRFSAERPKGSFSTLEIQRTEQGDSAMYLCASSFDDLNAEAFFGQGTRLTVV.